These 12 T cell receptor beta chains originate from one sample sequenced in a study of cytomegalovirus exposure and HLA in healthy donors. PCR amplification relied on 60 Vbeta primers (plus 13 Jbeta primers). This table comes from immunoSEQ multiplex PCR, and its TCRdb copy is limited to in-frame clones, with some not included. The data hold fewer than 200,000 clones, with 75% to 80% observed a single time. The source material was PBMCs. The receptor source for this set is a woman in her thirties or forties in good health and CMV-seropositive.

This chain uses TRBV19 with TRBJ1-2; TRBD1 aligns across 9 bases. The germline V gene encodes CDR1 LNHDA and CDR2 SQIVND (reference sequence). Trimming removed 5 bases from V and 7 bases from J; junction bases left unmatched: 14. This CDR3 comprises 16 residues. Here the CDR3 DNA reads TGTGCCAGTAGTCTATACTCACAGGGGGCCTTGGGTGGCTACACCTTC. Translating it yields CASSLYSQGALGGYTF.

This chain links TRBV6-1 with TRBJ1-3; possible D gene TRBD1, 5 bases. Germline V gene sequence: CDR1 MNHNS, CDR2 SASEGT. The length of the CDR3 is 14 residues. The V and J ends lost 6 bases and 2 bases respectively, with 11 bases between them. In nucleotides, the CDR3 is TGTGCCAGCAGCGGGGGAGGAACTGGAAACACCATATATTTT. Its translation is CASSGGGTGNTIYF.

This clone is a singleton in its sample. The chain is built from TRBV7-9 and TRBJ2-7; TRBD1 matches 7 bases. CDR3 length: 13 amino acids. The germline V gene encodes CDR1 SEHNR and CDR2 FQNEAQ (reference sequence). The junction had 4 bases not matched to a gene; V was cut back by 6 bases and J by 2 bases. The CDR3 region is CASRHRGPYEQYF. Written as DNA, the CDR3 is TGTGCCAGCAGGCACAGGGGCCCCTACGAGCAGTACTTC.

The chain employs TRBV5-4 and TRBJ1-5, with no clear D. In germline, CDR1 is SGHNT, CDR2 YYREEE (reference sequence). V lost 2 bases and J lost 11, with 8 bases in between. The CDR3 contains 11 residues. This CDR3 is CASSFPVAQHF. The CDR3 DNA reads as TGTGCCAGCAGCTTCCCTGTAGCCCAGCATTTT.

The chain couples TRBV27 to TRBJ2-3; D is possibly TRBD2 (6 bases). The CDR3 extends over 17 amino acids. The germline gives CDR1 MNHEY, CDR2 SMNVEV (reference sequence). V was trimmed by 2 bases and J by 1 base, leaving 16 bases between them. This CDR3 reads CASSLAGYLMGTDTQYF. As DNA, the CDR3 is TGTGCCAGCAGTTTAGCGGGGTACCTTATGGGCACAGATACGCAGTATTTT.

This chain links TRBV10-2 with TRBJ2-5, with a weak D call TRBD2 (6 bases). Germline V gives CDR1 WSHSY, CDR2 SAAADI. This CDR3 has 15 residues. V lost 3 bases, J lost 4 bases, and 15 bases lay in between. The CDR3 nucleotides read TGCGCCAGCAGTGAAGGGAGGATGGGCGGAGAGACCCAGTACTTC. Translating gives CASSEGRMGGETQYF.

This clone was seen just once. The rearrangement uses TRBV7-2 and TRBJ2-1, with TRBD2 matching 9 bases. The CDR3 contains 15 residues. After removal of 3 bases from V and 7 bases from J, the junction contained 7 bases not matched to a gene. Germline CDR1 reads SGHTA; CDR2 reads FQGNSA. DNA for the CDR3: TGTGCCAGCAGCTTTTGGACTAGCGTAGGTAATGAGCAGTTCTTC. Protein: CASSFWTSVGNEQFF.

The gene calls are TRBV18 and TRBJ2-5; possible D gene TRBD1, 5 bases. The CDR3 is 13 residues long. V lost 8 bases, J lost 1 base, and 11 bases lay in between. From germline, CDR1 is KGHSH and CDR2 LQKENI. CDR3 DNA sequence: TGTGCCAGCACTTGGACACTCCAAGAGACCCAGTACTTC. Its protein product is CASTWTLQETQYF.

This chain connects TRBV11-3 to TRBJ1-3, with TRBD1 matching over 8 bases. The CDR3 runs 15 residues. With 6 bases clipped from V and 0 bases from J, the junction kept 4 bases outside the gene matches. Per the germline V gene, CDR1 is SGHNT and CDR2 is YENEEA. The CDR3 DNA reads TGTGCCAGCAGACCTACAGGGGGCTCTGGAAACACCATATATTTT. Amino acids: CASRPTGGSGNTIYF.

This chain uses TRBV2 with TRBJ2-7, with 10 bases lining up with TRBD2. The trim removed 10 bases at V and 1 base at J, leaving 1 base unmatched. Looked up from germline, CDR1 is SNHLY and CDR2 is FYNNEI. CDR3 size: 12 residues. CDR3 residues: CATGLASYEQYF. In DNA, the CDR3 is TGTGCCACGGGACTAGCGTCCTACGAGCAGTACTTC.

The rearrangement uses TRBV14 and TRBJ2-5, with D tentatively TRBD2 (6 bases). The germline V and J ends were trimmed by 6 bases and 3 bases, with 8 bases remaining between them. CDR1 and CDR2 from the germline V gene are SGHDN and FVKESK. This CDR3 is 12 amino acids long. In DNA form, the CDR3 reads TGTGCCAGCAGGGCTAGCGAAGAGACCCAGTACTTC. It codes for CASRASEETQYF.

Only a few counts were recorded for this clone. The chain carries TRBV18 and TRBJ1-5; 7 bases agree with TRBD1. With 2 bases clipped from V and 12 bases from J, the junction kept 13 bases outside the gene matches. CDR3 length: 15 amino acids. The germline V gene has CDR1 KGHSH and CDR2 LQKENI. CDR3 nucleotides: TGTGCCAGCTCACCATCCACAGGGACTAGGGGGCTCCAGCATTTT. Translating gives CASSPSTGTRGLQHF.